Each of the 6 T cell receptor beta chains below was sequenced from the same sample in a study of CD8 T cells in ankylosing spondylitis. Overall study findings and caveats: One TCR beta motif, made up of under ten highly homologous variants, appeared characteristic of ankylosing spondylitis blood.

For these TCRs, the target antigens are not known. TCRdb used MiXCR to reprocess the 5' RACE reads, holding one entry per CDR3 protein. The sample carries about 500,000 distinct CDR3 sequences, about 13% recorded once. Sequenced material: blood, either unsorted or a sorted T cell fraction (not recorded which). These receptor sequences come from a male donor with ankylosing spondylitis.

This clonotype was observed a few times. This chain connects TRBV29-1 to TRBJ2-7; D call uncertain. Germline V gene data show CDR1 as SQVTM and CDR2 as ANQGSEA. Trimming left V 1 base short and J 5 bases short, with 12 bases between. The CDR3 totals 13 residues. The DNA for the CDR3 is TGCAGCGTTGAAGGTACACCCTTGAACGAGCAGTACTTC. Protein product: CSVEGTPLNEQYF.

A few counts support this clonotype. V usage is TRBV6-1 and J usage is TRBJ2-7, with D perhaps TRBD1 (5 bases). Trimming removed 4 bases from V and 0 bases from J, with 13 bases in between. This CDR3 is built from 15 residues. Germline CDR1 and CDR2: MNHNS and SASEGT. CDR3 coding DNA: TGTGCCAGCAGTGCGACAGTTACTATCTCCTACGAGCAGTACTTC. Translating it yields CASSATVTISYEQYF.

The table lists this clonotype with a few counts. The chain uses TRBV7-9 and TRBJ1-1; 7 bases fit TRBD1. The V and J ends lost 6 bases and 8 bases, in that order; junction bases with no gene match: 6. This CDR3 contains 12 residues. The germline CDR1 and CDR2 sequences are SEHNR and FQNEAQ (reference sequence). The CDR3 reads CASSQTGREAFF. CDR3 coding DNA: TGTGCCAGCAGTCAGACAGGGAGGGAAGCTTTCTTT.

This clonotype was seen only a few times. The gene calls are TRBV3-1 and TRBJ1-2; tentative D call: TRBD1 (5 bases). This CDR3 is 15 amino acids long. V was trimmed by 3 bases and J by 3 bases, leaving 14 bases between them. Germline V gene data show CDR1 as LGHDT and CDR2 as YNNKEL (reference sequence). CDR3 sequence: CASSQRGYPYYGYTF. CDR3 nucleotide sequence: TGTGCCAGCAGCCAGCGGGGGTACCCATACTATGGCTACACCTTC.

The rearrangement links TRBV10-3 to TRBJ1-4; 7 bases fit TRBD1. Germline V gene sequence: CDR1 ENHRY, CDR2 SYGVKD. The CDR3 extends over 13 amino acids. The V segment lost 10 bases and the J segment 8 bases; nucleotides outside the gene matches: 10. In nucleotides, the CDR3 is TGTGCCACCCGGGACAGCCAGGGGGAAAAACTGTTTTTT. Translation gives CATRDSQGEKLFF.

The J gene is TRBJ1-6, the V gene TRBV5-1; D remains unclear. Germline values: CDR1 SGHRS, CDR2 YFSETQ. V was shortened by 0 bases and J by 10 bases, with 11 bases between the two germline ends. The CDR3 runs to 14 residues. This CDR3 is CASSLEGRRSPLHF. DNA for the CDR3: TGCGCCAGCAGCTTGGAGGGCAGGAGGTCACCCCTCCACTTT.